The 16 T cell receptor beta chains reported below all come from one sample, sequenced in a study of T cell changes during pregnancy in multiple sclerosis (dated by TCRdb to the late 2010s). Receptors were amplified or captured by the immunoSEQ multiplex PCR assay. The immuneACCESS repertoire file appears here via TCRdb, limited to in-frame rearrangements. These files lack a portion of the clones; in checked studies, under half of the deficit traces to unresolved V genes, and the cause of the others is not known. A total of 40,000 or so clones appear in this sample, more than 75% of them only once. 6% to 7.5% of the sample rests with the top ten. The sequencing used CD8+ T cells from peripheral blood mononuclear cells, collected in the third trimester of pregnancy. The receptors originated from a female donor with multiple sclerosis, enrolled in a pregnancy study.

This chain connects TRBV28 to TRBJ2-7; TRBD1 might be the D (6 bases). CDR3 length: 16 amino acids. Germline V gene lookup returns CDR1 MDHEN and CDR2 SYDVKM. V gave up 4 bases and J gave up 0 bases, with 16 bases separating them. For the CDR3, the DNA is TGTGCCAGCAGTTATCCGCCCCGGGACATCTCCTACGAGCAGTACTTC. Amino acid sequence: CASSYPPRDISYEQYF. Drawing the rest from reference TRBV28 and TRBJ2-7, the complete variable domain is DVKVTQSSRYLVKRTGEKVFLECVQDMDHENMFWYRQDPGLGLRLIYFSYDVKMKEKGDIPEGYSVSREKKERFSLILESASTNQTSMYLCASSYPPRDISYEQYFGPGTRLTVT.

Turning to this clone: Other DNA sequences in this sample translate to the same CDR3. The chain combines TRBV6-4 with TRBJ2-3; 7 bases are a match to TRBD1. The length of the CDR3 is 14 residues. The V gene end was trimmed by 4 bases and the J gene end by 6 bases; junction bases not matched to a gene: 7. The germline gives CDR1 MRHNA, CDR2 SNTAGT. CDR3 bases: TGTGCCAGCAGTGCGACAGGGAACACGGATACGCAGTATTTT. This codes for CASSATGNTDTQYF.

The genes are TRBV5-1 and TRBJ2-2; D gene unclear. CDR1 and CDR2 (germline): SGHRS, YFSETQ. With 1 base removed from V and 0 bases from J, the gap between germline ends came to 10 bases. The CDR3 contains 16 residues. As DNA, the CDR3 is TGCGCCAGCAGCTTGCTGATACAGTCGAACACCGGGGAGCTGTTTTTT. It yields the protein CASSLLIQSNTGELFF.

To note about this clone: One base away lies a much larger clone, so this may be a sequencing read error. This CDR3 reads CASSLAGQSYEQYF. The CDR3 region has the DNA TGCGCCAGCAGCTTGGCCGGACAGTCCTACGAGCAGTACTTC. This chain connects TRBV5-1 to TRBJ2-7, with D maybe TRBD1 (6 bases). Germline assignment: CDR1 SGHRS and CDR2 YFSETQ. Trimming pared 0 bases from V and 1 base from J, leaving 8 bases between. The CDR3 runs 14 residues.

The rearrangement links TRBV10-1 to TRBJ2-2; D is ambiguous. CDR1 and CDR2 (germline): WNHNN, SYGVQD (reference sequence). V was shortened by 0 bases and J by 5 bases, with 7 bases between the two germline ends. The CDR3 extends over 14 amino acids. The CDR3 loop is CASSESYETGELFF. CDR3 nucleotides: TGCGCCAGCAGTGAGTCATACGAGACCGGGGAGCTGTTTTTT.

This clone was detected once. The V gene is TRBV5-1, the J gene TRBJ2-1; TRBD2 agrees at 13 bases. CDR3 length: 16 residues. Per the germline V gene, CDR1 is SGHRS and CDR2 is YFSETQ. Trimming removed 4 bases from V and 4 bases from J; junction bases left unmatched: 5. As DNA, the CDR3 is TGCGCCAGCAGCCCTGGACTAGCGGGAGTTTACAATGAGCAGTTCTTC. Its translation is CASSPGLAGVYNEQFF. Full variable domain (rest looked up from reference TRBV5-1 and TRBJ2-1): KAGVTQTPRYLIKTRGQQVTLSCSPISGHRSVSWYQQTPGQGLQFLFEYFSETQRNKGNFPGRFSGRQFSNSRSEMNVSTLELGDSALYLCASSPGLAGVYNEQFFGPGTRLTVL.

In DNA, the CDR3 is TGTGCCAGCAGTTTATGGAGGGGACAGGGGTTCACTGAAGCTTTCTTT. It is translated as CASSLWRGQGFTEAFF. V and J are TRBV27 and TRBJ1-1, with TRBD1 identical over 10 bases. The germline V gene has CDR1 MNHEY and CDR2 SMNVEV (reference sequence). V trimming: 1 base; J trimming: 4 bases; junction bases outside the gene matches: 6. The CDR3 length is 16 residues.

Only one count was recorded for this clone. V and J are TRBV7-3 and TRBJ2-1; D may be TRBD2 (7 bases). Trimming cost V 0 bases and J 8 bases, with 14 bases left between them. This CDR3 is built from 15 residues. Germline CDR1 reads SGHTA; CDR2 reads FQGTGA. The CDR3 spells CASSLTGLGGHEQFF. CDR3 in DNA: TGTGCCAGCAGCTTAACGGGCCTCGGGGGGCATGAGCAGTTCTTC.

The chain carries TRBV27 and TRBJ1-5; D remains ambiguous. Germline CDR1 reads MNHEY; CDR2 reads SMNVEV (reference sequence). Deletions cut 3 bases from V and 2 bases from J, with 11 bases between. The CDR3 sequence is 15 residues long. The CDR3 DNA reads TGTGCCAGCAGTTTCCGCCCCCTAGGCAATCAGCCCCAGCATTTT. It yields the protein CASSFRPLGNQPQHF.

By proportion, this clone is medium-sized. CDR3 DNA: TGTGCCAGCAGTGACGGGGGGGCCACAGATACGCAGTATTTT. Translation: CASSDGGATDTQYF. This sequence joins TRBV6-4 and TRBJ2-3; the D gene is possibly TRBD2 (7 bases). CDR3 length equals 14 residues. The V and J ends lost 2 bases and 2 bases respectively, with 8 bases between them. The germline V gene encodes CDR1 MRHNA and CDR2 SNTAGT.

This clone is labeled medium-sized. The genes are TRBV5-8 and TRBJ2-7; D call uncertain. Looked up from germline, CDR1 is SGHTS and CDR2 is YDEGEE. This CDR3 region has 11 residues. The ends were cut back, 0 bases at V and 9 bases at J, with 7 bases in the middle. CDR3 protein: CASSLGLGQYF. In DNA, the CDR3 is TGTGCCAGCAGCTTGGGACTCGGGCAGTACTTC.

J is TRBJ2-5 and V is TRBV9; 8 positions agree with TRBD1. Germline CDR1 and CDR2: SGDLS and YYNGEE. V lost 4 bases, J lost 5 bases, and 7 bases stayed unmatched. The CDR3 is 14 amino acids. In DNA form, the CDR3 reads TGTGCCAGCAGCTTCGTGGACAGGGCTGAGACCCAGTACTTC. Protein: CASSFVDRAETQYF.

The chain links TRBV7-9 to TRBJ1-4; tentative D call: TRBD1 (5 bases). Germline-derived CDR1 and CDR2 are SEHNR and FQNEAQ (reference sequence). CDR3 size: 15 residues. The germline V and J ends were trimmed by 5 bases and 4 bases, with 14 bases remaining between them. The chain's CDR3 is CASSPGGSRNEKLFF. The CDR3 DNA reads TGTGCCAGCAGCCCCGGGGGAAGTCGTAATGAAAAACTGTTTTTT.

V is TRBV29-1 and J is TRBJ2-7; TRBD1 aligns across 9 bases. Germline V lookup: CDR1 SQVTM, CDR2 ANQGSEA. The CDR3 has 15 residues. Trimming cost V 6 bases and J 0 bases; bases outside gene matches: 9. The CDR3 DNA is TGCAGCGTACACTTCCGGGACAGGGACTCCTACGAGCAGTACTTC. Translating gives CSVHFRDRDSYEQYF.

The chain employs TRBV5-5 and TRBJ2-7; maybe TRBD2 (5 bases). Trimming left V 0 bases short and J 7 bases short, with 14 bases between. Germline CDR1 and CDR2: SGHKS and YYEKEE (reference sequence). The CDR3 is 14 amino acids. For the CDR3, the DNA is TGTGCCAGCAGCTTGGGGCAGAGCCGGGGTGAGCAGTACTTC. It encodes CASSLGQSRGEQYF.

The chain is built from TRBV30 and TRBJ1-6, with D unclear. The CDR3 consists of 17 residues. CDR1 is GTSNPN and CDR2 is SVGIG in the germline V gene (reference sequence). Trimming removed 0 bases at V and 1 base at J, with 13 bases between. The CDR3 protein is CAWSVEDPGSYNSPLHF. The CDR3 DNA follows: TGTGCCTGGAGTGTAGAGGATCCGGGGTCCTATAATTCACCCCTCCACTTT.